This T cell receptor (beta chain) was documented in a study of CD8 T cells in ankylosing spondylitis. General study results and limits: Significantly higher representation of disease-linked clones was reported for matched ankylosing spondylitis synovial fluid. Peripheral blood samples showed relatively rare disease-linked clones, and these clones were CD8+. Seven to nine highly homologous variants formed a TCR beta motif that appeared characteristic of ankylosing spondylitis blood.

Molecular-barcoded quantitative 5'-RACE produced these TCR beta libraries. TCRdb used MiXCR to reprocess the 5' RACE reads, holding one entry per CDR3 protein. The profile shows approximately 69,000 distinct CDR3 sequences, 5.3% of them singletons. This clonotype was picked up many times. Its matching antigen is unknown. The CDR3 sequence is 15 residues long. Germline V lookup: CDR1 MNHEY, CDR2 SVGAGI. J was trimmed by 4 bases and V by 4 bases; bases with no gene match: 9. This chain connects TRBV6-5 to TRBJ1-1, with 7 bases fitting TRBD1. Sample: blood, either unsorted or a sorted T cell fraction (not recorded which). This TCR came from a male donor with ankylosing spondylitis or in good health (not recorded which). Here the CDR3 reads CASSSPGGLFTEAFF. The CDR3 region has the DNA TGTGCCAGCAGTTCACCAGGGGGATTATTCACTGAAGCTTTCTTT.